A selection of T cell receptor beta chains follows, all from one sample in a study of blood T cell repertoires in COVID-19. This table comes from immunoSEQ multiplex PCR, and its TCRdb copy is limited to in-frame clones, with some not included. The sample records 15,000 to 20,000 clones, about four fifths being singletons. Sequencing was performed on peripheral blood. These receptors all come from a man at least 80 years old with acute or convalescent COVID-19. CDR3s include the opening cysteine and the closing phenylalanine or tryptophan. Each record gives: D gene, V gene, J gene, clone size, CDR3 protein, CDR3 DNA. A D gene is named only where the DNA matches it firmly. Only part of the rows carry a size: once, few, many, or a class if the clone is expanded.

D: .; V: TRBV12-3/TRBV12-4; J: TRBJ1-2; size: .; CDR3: CASSWGDEDGYTF; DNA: TGTGCCAGCAGTTGGGGAGATGAGGATGGCTACACCTTC
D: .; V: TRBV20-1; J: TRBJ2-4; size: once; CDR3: CSASANRDVSSKNIQYF; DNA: TGCAGTGCTAGTGCTAACAGGGATGTTTCTTCAAAAAACATTCAGTACTTC
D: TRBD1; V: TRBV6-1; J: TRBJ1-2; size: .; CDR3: CASSEPPPGTGGYGYTF; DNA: TGTGCCAGCAGTGAACCCCCTCCTGGGACAGGCGGCTATGGCTACACCTTC
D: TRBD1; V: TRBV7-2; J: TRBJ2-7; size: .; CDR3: CASSLAGTGSGEQYF; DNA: TGTGCCAGCAGCTTAGCGGGGACAGGGTCGGGCGAGCAGTACTTC
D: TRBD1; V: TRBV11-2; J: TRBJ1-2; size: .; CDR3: CASTLSTGGYGYTF; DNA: TGTGCCAGCACCCTTTCGACAGGGGGCTATGGCTACACCTTC
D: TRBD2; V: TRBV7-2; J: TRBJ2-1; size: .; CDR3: CASSLAVAGGRGEQFF; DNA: TGTGCCAGCAGCTTAGCGGTAGCGGGGGGGCGTGGTGAGCAGTTCTTC
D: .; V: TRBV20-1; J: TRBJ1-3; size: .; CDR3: CSAAQGSTIYF; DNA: TGCAGTGCTGCACAGGGTTCCACCATATATTTT
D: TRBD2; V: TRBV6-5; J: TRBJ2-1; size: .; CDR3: CASRLAGWDEQFF; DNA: TGTGCCAGCAGGCTAGCGGGGTGGGATGAGCAGTTCTTC
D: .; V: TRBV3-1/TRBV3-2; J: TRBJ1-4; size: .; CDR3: CASSQDPEGRGNQKLFF; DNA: TGTGCCAGCAGCCAAGATCCCGAGGGGAGGGGTAATCAAAAACTGTTTTTT
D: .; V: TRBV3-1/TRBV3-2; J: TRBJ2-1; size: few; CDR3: CASSQLGANYNEQFF; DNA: TGTGCCAGCAGCCAACTGGGAGCCAATTACAATGAGCAGTTCTTC
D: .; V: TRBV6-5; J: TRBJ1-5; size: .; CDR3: CASSYSRGQPQHF; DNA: TGTGCCAGCAGTTACAGTCGGGGGCAGCCCCAGCATTTT
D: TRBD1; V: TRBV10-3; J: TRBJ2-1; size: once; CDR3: CAISLGKSQGAIEQFF; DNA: TGTGCCATCAGTCTGGGGAAGAGTCAGGGGGCGATTGAGCAGTTCTTC
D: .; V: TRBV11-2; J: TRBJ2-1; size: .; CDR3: CASSLAGLKQFF; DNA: TGTGCCAGCAGCTTAGCGGGACTCAAGCAGTTCTTC
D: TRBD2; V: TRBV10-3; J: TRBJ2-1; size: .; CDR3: CAISESASGGANEQFF; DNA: TGTGCCATCAGTGAGTCGGCTAGCGGGGGGGCAAATGAGCAGTTCTTC
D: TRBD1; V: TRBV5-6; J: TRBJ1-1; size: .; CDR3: CASSLARGLRQMNTEAFF; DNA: TGTGCCAGCAGCTTGGCGAGGGGGCTTCGACAGATGAACACTGAAGCTTTCTTT
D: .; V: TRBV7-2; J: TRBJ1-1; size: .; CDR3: CASSLASREDTEAFF; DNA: TGTGCCAGCAGCTTAGCGAGCAGGGAGGACACTGAAGCTTTCTTT
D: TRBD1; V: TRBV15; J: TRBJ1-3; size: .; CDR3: CATSTRDRLSGNTIYF; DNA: TGTGCCACCAGCACCCGGGACAGACTCTCTGGAAACACCATATATTTT
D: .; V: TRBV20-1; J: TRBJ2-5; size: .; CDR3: CSASGQETQYF; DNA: TGCAGTGCTAGCGGCCAAGAGACCCAGTACTTC
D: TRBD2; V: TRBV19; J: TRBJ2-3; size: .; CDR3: CASSPIAGGTDTQYF; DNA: TGTGCCAGTAGCCCAATAGCGGGGGGCACAGATACGCAGTATTTT
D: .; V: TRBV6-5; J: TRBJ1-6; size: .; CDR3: CASSVGRVRSPLHF; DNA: TGTGCCAGCAGCGTCGGGAGGGTCCGGTCACCCCTCCACTTT
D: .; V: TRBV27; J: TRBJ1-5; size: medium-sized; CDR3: CASSLKEYQPQHF; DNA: TGTGCCAGCAGTTTAAAGGAGTATCAGCCCCAGCATTTT
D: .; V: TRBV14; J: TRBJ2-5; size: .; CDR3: CASSQNLGETQYF; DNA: TGTGCCAGCAGCCAAAATCTCGGAGAGACCCAGTACTTC
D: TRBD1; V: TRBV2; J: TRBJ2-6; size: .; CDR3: CASSTGAGANVLTF; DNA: TGTGCCAGCAGTACAGGGGCTGGGGCCAACGTCCTGACTTTC
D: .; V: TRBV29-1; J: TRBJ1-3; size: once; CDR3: CSVGHSPSGNTIYF; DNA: TGCAGCGTTGGTCACAGCCCCTCTGGAAACACCATATATTTT
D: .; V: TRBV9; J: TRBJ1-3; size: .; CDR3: CASSPQGGNTIYF; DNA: TGTGCCAGCAGCCCCCAGGGAGGAAACACCATATATTTT
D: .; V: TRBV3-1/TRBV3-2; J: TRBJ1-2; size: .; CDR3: CASSTDIGNYGYTF; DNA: TGTGCCAGCAGCACCGACATTGGGAACTATGGCTACACCTTC
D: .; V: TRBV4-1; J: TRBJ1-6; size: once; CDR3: CASSQDLGGNSPLHF; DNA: TGCGCCAGCAGCCAAGATTTGGGGGGGAATTCACCCCTCCACTTT
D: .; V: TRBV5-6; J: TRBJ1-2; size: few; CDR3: CASSLAPGSGYTF; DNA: TGTGCCAGCAGCCTAGCCCCGGGCAGTGGCTACACCTTC
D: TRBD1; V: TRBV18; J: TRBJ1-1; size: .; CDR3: CASSPPGQGMNTEAFF; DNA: TGTGCCAGCTCACCACCGGGACAGGGAATGAACACTGAAGCTTTCTTT